The sample holds many counts of the clone carrying this T cell receptor beta chain. Its antigen is not known. TCRdb re-called the 5' RACE reads through MiXCR, storing one row per CDR3 protein. The sample includes some 240,000 distinct CDR3 sequences, around 25% of them seen just once. This record comes from a study of CD8 T cells in ankylosing spondylitis. V was pared by 7 bases and J by 1 base, with 6 bases of the junction left unmatched. The CDR3 has 15 residues. Study findings and constraints: Within peripheral blood, clones linked to disease were CD8+ and relatively rare. Ankylosing spondylitis blood appeared to carry a characteristic TCR beta motif of fewer than 10 highly homologous variants. Disease-linked clones reportedly showed significant enrichment in matched ankylosing spondylitis synovial fluid.

Material for sequencing was blood, either unsorted or a sorted T cell fraction (not recorded which). The TCR comes from a male donor with ankylosing spondylitis or in good health (not recorded which). The chain has TRBV12-3 or TRBV12-4 and TRBJ2-3; 9 nucleotides align to TRBD2. CDR3 in DNA: TGTGCCAGCACCCTCCCTAGCGGGGGCACAGATACGCAGTATTTT. Protein product: CASTLPSGGTDTQYF.